The clone carrying this T cell receptor beta chain turned up a few times. Its antigen is still unknown. This CDR3 spans 14 amino acids. The germline gives CDR1 LGHDT, CDR2 YNNKEL (reference sequence). V lost 4 bases and J 9 bases, leaving 17 bases between the germline ends. These data belong to a study of T cells after yellow fever vaccination. Study findings and constraints: The study re-detected most primary-vaccination clones after the booster (96% CD4, 85% to 90% CD8). It was a weaker secondary response, yet one that peaked faster, at day 5 versus 15.

Generation of TCR cDNA used 5'RACE template switching (which added a universal primer site and UMIs). A single record per CDR3 protein comes from TCRdb applying MiXCR to the 5' RACE reads. Of under 400,000 distinct CDR3 sequences listed, 12% are singletons. The source was CD4+ T cells sorted from PBMCs, collected 15 days after the yellow fever booster vaccination. The gene calls are TRBV3-1 and TRBJ2-3; the D call may be TRBD1 or TRBD2 (5 bases each). The receptor was isolated from a man younger than 30 who received the YFV17D yellow fever vaccine. Here the CDR3 reads CASSRSRGINTQYF. The CDR3 bases are TGTGCCAGCAGCCGCTCGAGGGGAATTAACACGCAGTATTTT.